What follows are 9 T cell receptor beta chains derived from one specimen sequenced in a study of blood T cell repertoires in COVID-19. Profiled with immunoSEQ multiplex PCR; TCRdb holds only in-frame clones, not every one. This table holds around 330,000 clones, around 87% found once. The specimen was peripheral blood. Receptors originate from a woman in her 50s with active or convalescent COVID-19.

Only a few counts were recorded for this clone. The chain employs TRBV29-1 and TRBJ1-4; unclear D gene. Germline loops: CDR1 SQVTM, CDR2 ANQGSEA. Deletions cut 8 bases from V and 7 bases from J, with 17 bases between. CDR3 length: 13 residues. In nucleotides, the CDR3 is TGCAGCAGTTCCTTCGGGGAGGGTGAAAAACTGTTTTTT. Translation gives CSSSFGEGEKLFF.

In DNA form, the CDR3 reads TGCGCCAGCAGCCAAGAGATAGCTACTCTGTACACAGATACGCAGTATTTT. Its translation is CASSQEIATLYTDTQYF. The rearrangement links TRBV4-3 to TRBJ2-3; the D is unclear. The CDR3 is 17 residues long. Germline loops: CDR1 LGHNA, CDR2 YSLEER. Trimming took 0 bases from V and 2 from J, leaving 15 bases between them.

The V and J genes are TRBV7-6 and TRBJ1-2; 10 nucleotides match TRBD1. The J segment lost 8 bases and the V segment lost 6 bases, leaving 12 bases of the junction unmatched. The CDR3 covers 15 residues. Germline assignment: CDR1 SGHVS and CDR2 FNYEAQ. CDR3 coding DNA: TGTGCCAGCAGTTCCCACGGGACAGGGGAACAAGGCTACACCTTC. Protein sequence: CASSSHGTGEQGYTF.

The CDR3 DNA reads as TGTGCCAGCAGTTCAGTAGGGCGGACCGGGACTAGTTTCTTCGAGCAGTACTTC. Amino acids: CASSSVGRTGTSFFEQYF. The J gene is TRBJ2-7, the V gene TRBV28; 8 nucleotides match TRBD2. V gave up 4 bases and J gave up 6 bases; unmatched junction bases: 20. Germline values: CDR1 MDHEN, CDR2 SYDVKM. This CDR3 comprises 18 residues.

The rearrangement links TRBV7-9 to TRBJ1-5; 8 bases agree with TRBD1. After removal of 5 bases from V and 4 bases from J, the junction contained 4 bases not matched to a gene. Per germline, CDR1 SEHNR and CDR2 FQNEAQ (reference sequence). The CDR3 is made up of 14 amino acids. DNA of the CDR3: TGTGCCAGCAGCCTGACAGGGGATAATCAGCCCCAGCATTTT. Translated: CASSLTGDNQPQHF.

This sequence joins TRBV29-1 and TRBJ1-2, with no clear D. The CDR3 sequence is 14 residues long. Germline values: CDR1 SQVTM, CDR2 ANQGSEA. Trimming shortened V by 3 bases and J by 2 bases, and 13 bases separated the two germline ends. CDR3 sequence reads: CSVDGPSLNYGYTF. The CDR3 DNA reads as TGCAGCGTTGACGGTCCGAGCCTGAACTATGGCTACACCTTC.

This rearrangement joins TRBV14 to TRBJ1-1, with 7 bases fitting TRBD1. This CDR3 has 16 residues. Trimming at V came to 1 base and at J to 3 bases, leaving 8 bases not matched to a gene. From germline, CDR1 is SGHDN and CDR2 FVKESK. The DNA of the CDR3 is TGTGCCAGCAGCCAAGTAGGAAGGGGGCGCTACACTGAAGCTTTCTTT. This codes for CASSQVGRGRYTEAFF.

This clone was observed a single time. This chain links TRBV19 with TRBJ1-2; no definite D call. Germline lookup yields CDR1 LNHDA and CDR2 SQIVND (reference sequence). The CDR3 is 12 amino acids. V was clipped by 3 bases and J by 7 bases, with 9 bases between them. The CDR3 is CASSIFRGGYTF. The CDR3 DNA reads TGTGCCAGTAGTATTTTCCGAGGTGGCTACACCTTC.

The chain is built from TRBV27 and TRBJ2-2; TRBD1 matches 7 bases. V shed 6 bases and J 4 bases; nucleotides not matched to a gene: 2. Per germline, CDR1 MNHEY and CDR2 SMNVEV (reference sequence). CDR3 length equals 13 residues. CDR3 nucleotide sequence: TGTGCCAGCAGGAGACAGGGCACCGGGGAGCTGTTTTTT. Amino acids: CASRRQGTGELFF.